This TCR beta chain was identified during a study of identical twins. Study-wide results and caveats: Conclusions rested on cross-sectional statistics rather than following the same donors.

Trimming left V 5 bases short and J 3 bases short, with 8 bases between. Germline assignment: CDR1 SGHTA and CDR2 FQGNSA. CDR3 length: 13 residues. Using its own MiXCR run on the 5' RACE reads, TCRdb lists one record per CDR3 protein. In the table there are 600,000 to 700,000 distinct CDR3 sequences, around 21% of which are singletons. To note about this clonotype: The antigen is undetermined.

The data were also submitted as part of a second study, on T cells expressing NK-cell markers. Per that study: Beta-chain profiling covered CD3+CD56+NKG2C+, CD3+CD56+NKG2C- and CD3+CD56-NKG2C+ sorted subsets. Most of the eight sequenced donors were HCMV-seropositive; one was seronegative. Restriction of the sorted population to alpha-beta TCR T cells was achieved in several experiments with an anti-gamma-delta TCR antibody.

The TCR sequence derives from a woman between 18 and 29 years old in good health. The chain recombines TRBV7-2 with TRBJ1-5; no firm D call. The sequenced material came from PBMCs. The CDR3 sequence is CASSRAFNQPQHF. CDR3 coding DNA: TGTGCCAGCAGCCGGGCCTTCAATCAGCCCCAGCATTTT.